This record looks at one T cell receptor beta chain sequence and its context. Trimming stripped 3 bases from V and 6 bases from J, with 21 bases between. The CDR3 totals 16 residues. This sample was taken from a study of blood T cell repertoires in COVID-19. Using immunoSEQ multiplex PCR, the repertoire was profiled, and TCRdb retains in-frame clones only, with some absent. Among 120,000 to 150,000 clones listed, around nine tenths were seen once. Sequencing input: peripheral blood. The origin of this receptor is a woman between 45 and 60 years old with active or convalescent COVID-19. V usage is TRBV23-1 and J usage is TRBJ2-7; tentatively, D is TRBD1 (6 bases). TRBV23-1 is classed as an ORF, of uncertain function. The CDR3 DNA follows: TGCGCCAGCAGTCAGAACTGGCCGACAGGTGGAGGCGAGCAGTACTTC. Translating it yields CASSQNWPTGGGEQYF.